A single sample is the source of the 29 T cell receptor beta chains below, sequenced in a study of blood T cells in healthy people across ages. Sample-barcoded 5' priming and a J-beta primer mix drove a second PCR of roughly 7 to 11 cycles. In TCRdb, the 5' RACE reads were re-called with MiXCR into one record per CDR3 protein. Of about 970,000 distinct CDR3 sequences in the sample, roughly 50% are singletons; the top ten hold about a fifth. The sequenced sample consisted of blood. These TCRs come from an older woman in good health.

This clonotype has just one count. The chain joins TRBV27 to TRBJ2-5, with 7 bases fitting TRBD2. The V segment lost 2 bases and the J segment 2 bases; nucleotides outside the gene matches: 11. CDR1 is MNHEY, CDR2 SMNVEV, per germline (reference sequence). The CDR3 is made up of 17 amino acids. CDR3 amino acids: CASSLGRGARQQETQYF. The CDR3 DNA reads as TGTGCCAGCAGTTTAGGGAGGGGAGCCCGACAACAAGAGACCCAGTACTTC.

On this clonotype itself: At one end the junction does not follow the germline gene, possibly because of a read error. The gene calls are TRBV25-1 and TRBJ1-6; TRBD1 might be the D (5 bases). CDR3 length equals 15 residues. CDR1 and CDR2 (germline): MGHDK, SYGVNS. This CDR3 reads CASSDRRGTNLPLHF. In nucleotides, the CDR3 is TGTGCCAGCAGTGATCGGAGGGGTACTAATTTACCCCTCCACTTT.

This clonotype was counted between two and nine times. The V and J genes are TRBV5-1 and TRBJ2-3; maybe TRBD1 (6 bases). Trimming took off 2 bases at V and 1 base at J, with 11 bases between the two ends. Germline V CDR1 and CDR2: SGHRS, YFSETQ. The CDR3 runs to 15 residues. The CDR3 nucleotides read TGCGCCAGCAGCTTCCGTACAGGGCGCACAGATACGCAGTATTTT. As protein: CASSFRTGRTDTQYF.

The chain carries TRBV4-1 and TRBJ2-1; D unclear. The germline CDR1 and CDR2 sequences are MGHRA and YSYEKL. V lost 1 base and J 2 bases, leaving 9 bases between the germline ends. The CDR3 has 15 amino acids. The CDR3 protein is CASSQGQWAYNEQFF. The CDR3 region has the DNA TGCGCCAGCAGCCAAGGGCAGTGGGCCTACAATGAGCAGTTCTTC.

This chain uses TRBV12-3 or TRBV12-4 with TRBJ2-5; 13 nucleotides match TRBD2. Unmatched junction bases numbered 15, after V lost 5 bases and J lost 3 bases. This CDR3 spans 19 amino acids. The CDR3 nucleotides are TGTGCCAGCAGTACGGCCCTCAGGGGGACTAGCGGGGCTAAAGAGACCCAGTACTTC. Amino acid sequence: CASSTALRGTSGAKETQYF.

This clonotype was counted between two and nine times. The chain uses TRBV7-8 and TRBJ2-3; 7 positions match TRBD2. From germline, CDR1 is SGHVS and CDR2 FQNEAQ. The CDR3 covers 12 residues. Trimming removed 8 bases from V and 8 bases from J; junction bases left unmatched: 7. The CDR3, as DNA: TGTGCCAGCGGACTAGGGGAGGGTACGCAGTATTTT. This encodes CASGLGEGTQYF.

The rearrangement uses TRBV7-9 and TRBJ2-5, with TRBD2 identical over 10 bases. J lost 5 bases, V lost 5 bases, and 8 bases had no gene match. Germline CDR1 and CDR2: SEHNR and FQNEAQ (reference sequence). The CDR3 is 15 amino acids. The CDR3 DNA sequence: TGTGCCAGCAGCCCGAATAGCGGGAGGCGGGAGACCCAGTACTTC. Translating it yields CASSPNSGRRETQYF.

This chain joins TRBV5-1 and TRBJ2-4; TRBD1 or TRBD2 may be the D gene (5 bases each). Germline V CDR1 and CDR2: SGHRS, YFSETQ. The CDR3 contains 18 residues. The V and J ends lost 4 bases and 3 bases respectively, with 23 bases between them. CDR3 coding DNA: TGCGCCAGCAGCAAAACCTGGGGACGTCGGGGCGGCAAAAACATTCAGTACTTC. Translating it yields CASSKTWGRRGGKNIQYF. Full variable domain (missing parts from reference TRBV5-1 and TRBJ2-4): KAGVTQTPRYLIKTRGQQVTLSCSPISGHRSVSWYQQTPGQGLQFLFEYFSETQRNKGNFPGRFSGRQFSNSRSEMNVSTLELGDSALYLCASSKTWGRRGGKNIQYFGAGTRLSVL.

There are a few counts of this clonotype. The gene calls are TRBV28 and TRBJ2-5; TRBD2 matches 12 bases. CDR3 length: 18 residues. The ends lost 6 bases at V and 5 bases at J; junction bases unmatched: 16. CDR1 is MDHEN, CDR2 SYDVKM, per germline. In DNA, the CDR3 is TGTGCCAGCAGCCCTCCTCTTCTAGCGGGAGGGCCTCGGGAGACCCAGTACTTC. Protein product: CASSPPLLAGGPRETQYF.

This clonotype has a count of ten or more. This CDR3 reads CSVEVSDRGKQYF. CDR3 nucleotides: TGCAGCGTTGAAGTATCAGACAGGGGGAAGCAGTACTTC. The chain recombines TRBV29-1 with TRBJ2-7, with TRBD1 matching over 9 bases. V lost 1 base, J lost 8 bases, and 6 bases stayed unmatched. The CDR3 contains 13 residues. Germline CDR1 SQVTM, CDR2 ANQGSEA.

The chain employs TRBV20-1 and TRBJ2-3, with a possible D match to TRBD2 (6 bases). Germline V gene data show CDR1 as DFQATT and CDR2 as SNEGSKA (reference sequence). CDR3 length: 16 residues. V was shortened by 2 bases and J by 2 bases, with 17 bases between the two germline ends. The CDR3 here is CSARPSGGVITDTQYF. The CDR3 nucleotides are TGCAGTGCTAGACCTTCGGGCGGGGTCATCACAGATACGCAGTATTTT.

This clonotype was detected only a few times. The CDR3 DNA reads TGTGCCAGCCGCAGGGGGAACTATGGCTACACCTTC. It translates to CASRRGNYGYTF. V and J are TRBV28 and TRBJ1-2, with 7 bases lining up with TRBD1. In germline, CDR1 is MDHEN, CDR2 SYDVKM. The CDR3 runs to 12 residues. V shed 8 bases and J 2 bases; nucleotides not matched to a gene: 2.

The table lists this clonotype with a few counts. The V and J genes are TRBV4-2 and TRBJ2-7, with D possibly called TRBD1 or TRBD2 (5 bases each). CDR1 is LGHNA and CDR2 is YNFKEQ in the germline V gene. The length of the CDR3 is 16 residues. V was trimmed by 1 base and J by 2 bases, leaving 15 bases between them. The CDR3: CASSQGTVGEPYEQYF. The CDR3 nucleotides read TGTGCCAGCAGCCAAGGAACGGTGGGGGAGCCCTACGAGCAGTACTTC.

The gene calls are TRBV5-1 and TRBJ2-4, with D perhaps TRBD2 (6 bases). The J call is in doubt because the DNA end fits TRBJ2-7 better. Germline CDR1 is SGHRS and CDR2 is YFSETQ. The length of the CDR3 is 15 residues. This CDR3 reads CASSLDGGKSYEQYF. CDR3 nucleotides: TGCGCCAGCAGCTTGGATGGCGGGAAGAGCTACGAGCAGTACTTC.

The chain combines TRBV6-5 with TRBJ2-5, with 10 bases matching TRBD2. The V segment lost 6 bases and the J segment 4 bases; nucleotides outside the gene matches: 8. This CDR3 comprises 15 residues. CDR1 MNHEY and CDR2 SVGAGI come from the germline V gene. The CDR3 here is CASRPLLAGLETQYF. DNA for the CDR3: TGTGCCAGCAGACCCTTACTAGCGGGACTAGAGACCCAGTACTTC.

The rearrangement uses TRBV3-1 and TRBJ1-2; D remains unclear. CDR3 length: 13 residues. Trimming took 0 bases from V and 11 from J, leaving 13 bases between them. CDR1 and CDR2 from the germline V gene are LGHDT and YNNKEL (reference sequence). The CDR3 region has the DNA TGTGCCAGCAGCCAAGATTGGGGTAGGGAATACACCTTC. It codes for CASSQDWGREYTF.

The chain is built from TRBV4-1 and TRBJ2-5, with 7 nucleotides matching TRBD1. Germline V CDR1 and CDR2: MGHRA, YSYEKL. V was pared by 0 bases and J by 5 bases, with 9 bases of the junction left unmatched. The CDR3 is 16 amino acids. CDR3 in DNA: TGCGCCAGCAGCCAAGAAGGCAGCAAACAGGGGGAGACCCAGTACTTC. Amino acids: CASSQEGSKQGETQYF.

On this clonotype: With a much larger clone just one base away, this may be a read error. The rearrangement joins TRBV5-1 to TRBJ2-6; D gene unclear. Trimming cost V 3 bases and J 2 bases, with 9 bases left between them. Per the germline V gene, CDR1 is SGHRS and CDR2 is YFSETQ. CDR3 size: 15 residues. DNA of the CDR3: TGCGCCAGCAGCTCCGCGCCAGCTGGGGCCAACGTCCTGACTTTC. It encodes CASSSAPAGANVLTF. The variable domain in full, with the rest retrieved from reference TRBV5-1 and TRBJ2-6, is KAGVTQTPRYLIKTRGQQVTLSCSPISGHRSVSWYQQTPGQGLQFLFEYFSETQRNKGNFPGRFSGRQFSNSRSEMNVSTLELGDSALYLCASSSAPAGANVLTFGAGSRLTVL.

The V call is TRBV7-3, the J call TRBJ2-1; 7 bases fit TRBD1. TRBJ2-7 explains the end of the DNA better; the J call may be wrong. CDR3 length: 14 amino acids. CDR1 and CDR2 (germline): SGHTA, FQGTGA. The CDR3 spells CASSLGGQNNEQYF. The CDR3 nucleotides are TGTGCCAGCAGCTTAGGGGGACAGAACAATGAGCAGTACTTC.

J is TRBJ2-1 and V is TRBV30; D gene ambiguous. V shed 5 bases and J shed 7 bases, with 6 bases lying between them. Germline V gene lookup returns CDR1 GTSNPN and CDR2 SVGIG (reference sequence). This CDR3 spans 10 amino acids. The DNA of the CDR3 is TGTGCCTGGTCTCTTAATGAGCAGTTCTTC. It yields the protein CAWSLNEQFF.

This clonotype showed up just once. Sequence at one end of the junction differs from germline and may be a read error. This sequence joins TRBV4-2 and TRBJ1-1; possible D gene TRBD1, 6 bases. Germline loops: CDR1 LGHNA, CDR2 YNFKEQ. The CDR3 loop spans 16 amino acids. The CDR3 DNA reads as TGTGCCAGCAGCCAAGTTTGGGCAGGGGAGTACACTGAGGCTTTCTTT. This gives the protein CASSQVWAGEYTEAFF.

As to this clonotype: Its ends do not fully match the called genes, so a read error is possible. The chain links TRBV7-2 to TRBJ1-1; 7 bases match TRBD1. The germline gives CDR1 SGHTA, CDR2 FQGNSA. The CDR3 totals 15 residues. This CDR3 reads CPSSDRVVRNTEAFF. The CDR3, as DNA: TGTCCCAGCAGCGACAGGGTGGTCCGGAACACTGAAGCTTTCTTT.

V and J are TRBV11-3 and TRBJ2-2; D gene uncertain. From germline, CDR1 is SGHNT and CDR2 YENEEA. This CDR3 has 13 residues. V was clipped by 5 bases and J by 7 bases, with 11 bases between them. CDR3 loop: CASSHGFGGELFF. The CDR3 DNA is TGTGCCAGCAGCCACGGCTTCGGCGGGGAGCTGTTTTTT.

V usage is TRBV7-9 and J usage is TRBJ2-2; TRBD1 matches at 8 bases. Trimming at V came to 5 bases and at J to 6 bases, leaving 5 bases not matched to a gene. The length of the CDR3 is 14 residues. Germline lookup yields CDR1 SEHNR and CDR2 FQNEAQ (reference sequence). CDR3: CASSIQGAPGELFF. The CDR3 region has the DNA TGTGCCAGCAGCATTCAGGGGGCCCCCGGGGAGCTGTTTTTT.

This clonotype was counted only a few times. The chain has TRBV5-1 and TRBJ1-2; TRBD1 matches at 8 bases. The CDR3 has 13 amino acids. Germline trimming cut 5 bases from V and 6 bases from J; bases unmatched to any gene: 6. Per the germline V gene, CDR1 is SGHRS and CDR2 is YFSETQ. The CDR3 protein is CASSHNRGDGYTF. DNA of the CDR3: TGCGCCAGCAGTCACAACAGGGGGGATGGCTACACCTTC.

The chain employs TRBV4-1 and TRBJ2-7, with 10 bases lining up with TRBD2. The germline CDR1 and CDR2 sequences are MGHRA and YSYEKL. Trimming cost V 1 base and J 4 bases; bases outside gene matches: 13. The CDR3 extends over 18 amino acids. The DNA for the CDR3 is TGCGCCAGCAGCCAAGGTAGACCGGGACTAGCGTTACTGTACGAGCAGTACTTC. Its protein is CASSQGRPGLALLYEQYF.

This sequence joins TRBV3-1 and TRBJ1-5; D is uncertain. Germline lookup yields CDR1 LGHDT and CDR2 YNNKEL (reference sequence). The CDR3 is 13 residues long. Trimming pared 0 bases from V and 6 bases from J, leaving 6 bases between. CDR3 in DNA: TGTGCCAGCAGCCAAGATCGATCTCAGCCCCAGCATTTT. Residues: CASSQDRSQPQHF.

The gene calls are TRBV6-6 and TRBJ2-7; a weak D match, TRBD1 (7 bases). V was shortened by 8 bases and J by 2 bases, with 13 bases between the two germline ends. The CDR3 length is 13 residues. Germline-derived CDR1 and CDR2 are MNHNY and SVGAGI (reference sequence). CDR3 residues: CASGGTVTYEQYF. CDR3 nucleotides: TGTGCCAGCGGAGGGACAGTAACCTACGAGCAGTACTTC.

Concerning this clonotype itself: A much larger clone is a single base away; this may be a read error. The V and J genes are TRBV29-1 and TRBJ2-4; D is ambiguous. The germline V and J ends were trimmed by 3 bases and 13 bases, with 16 bases remaining between them. The CDR3 covers 12 residues. In germline, CDR1 is SQVTM, CDR2 ANQGSEA. The CDR3 sequence is CSVEGTTGEQYF. The CDR3 nucleotides are TGCAGCGTTGAGGGCACGACGGGTGAGCAGTACTTC.